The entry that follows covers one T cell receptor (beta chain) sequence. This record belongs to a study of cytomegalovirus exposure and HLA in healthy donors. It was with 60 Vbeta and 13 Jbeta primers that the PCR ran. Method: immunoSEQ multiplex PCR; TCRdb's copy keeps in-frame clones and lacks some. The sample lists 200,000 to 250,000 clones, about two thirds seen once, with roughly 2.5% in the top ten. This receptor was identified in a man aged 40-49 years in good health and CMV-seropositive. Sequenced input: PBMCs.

The CDR3 loop reads CASRIDQAALNTEAFF. For the CDR3, the DNA is TGCGCCAGCAGGATCGATCAGGCAGCTTTGAACACTGAAGCTTTCTTT. The V and J genes are TRBV4-1 and TRBJ1-1, with D hard to call. Per germline, CDR1 MGHRA and CDR2 YSYEKL. The CDR3 totals 16 residues. Trimming removed 6 bases from V and 0 bases from J, with 17 bases in between.